These T cell receptor beta chains were read from a single sample in a study of blood T cells in healthy people across ages. TCRdb independently ran MiXCR on the 5' RACE reads; one entry per CDR3 protein. The repertoire has about a million distinct CDR3 sequences, approximately 50% of them found once; the top ten carry about 20%. Sequenced: blood. These TCRs come from a woman aged 55-75 years in good health. Both conserved end residues are part of each CDR3. D genes are given only for firm matches. The listing skips clone size in some rows; elsewhere it reads once, few, many or a size class.

CDR3 | DNA | length | J | D | V | size
CASTSIETQYF | TGTGCCAGCACCTCCATAGAGACCCAGTACTTC | 11 | TRBJ2-5 | . | TRBV6-5 | .
CASSSIVGDTQYF | TGTGCCAGCAGTTCGATCGTGGGAGATACGCAGTATTTT | 13 | TRBJ2-3 | . | TRBV27 | .
CASSLRRESYEQYF | TGTGCCAGCAGCTTAAGGCGGGAGTCCTACGAGCAGTACTTC | 14 | TRBJ2-7 | TRBD2 | TRBV7-9 | few
CSGRLGPTDEQYF | TGCAGCGGTAGACTAGGACCGACCGATGAGCAGTACTTC | 13 | TRBJ2-5 | . | TRBV29-1 | .
CASSYPPLQSSYNSPLHF | TGTGCCAGCAGTTACCCCCCTCTACAAAGCTCCTATAATTCACCCCTCCACTTT | 18 | TRBJ1-6 | . | TRBV6-5 | few
CASSPGEASGANVLTF | TGCGCCAGCAGCCCGGGGGAAGCCTCTGGGGCCAACGTCCTGACTTTC | 16 | TRBJ2-6 | . | TRBV5-1 | .
CSAQGLRGGYEQYF | TGCAGTGCCCAAGGGCTGCGGGGCGGTTACGAGCAGTACTTC | 14 | TRBJ2-7 | . | TRBV20-1 | .
CASSQGPGQGEDEQFF | TGCGCCAGCAGCCAAGGACCGGGACAGGGGGAAGATGAGCAGTTCTTC | 16 | TRBJ2-1 | TRBD1 | TRBV4-3 | large
CAISVSGYTDTQYF | TGTGCCATCAGTGTTAGCGGATACACAGATACGCAGTATTTT | 14 | TRBJ2-3 | . | TRBV10-3 | few
CASSRVGKTQYF | TGTGCCAGCAGCAGGGTCGGAAAGACCCAGTACTTC | 12 | TRBJ2-5 | . | TRBV27 | .
CASSPMGIGGELFF | TGTGCCAGCAGCCCCATGGGGATCGGCGGGGAGCTGTTTTTT | 14 | TRBJ2-2 | . | TRBV12-3/TRBV12-4 | .